The rows below give T cell receptor beta chains drawn from one sample of a study of OX40 agonist ivuxolimab in advanced cancers. Profiled with immunoSEQ multiplex PCR; TCRdb holds only in-frame clones, not every one. Among tens of thousands of clones listed, about 80% were seen once. The starting material was CD4+ or CD8+ T cells sorted from blood, obtained in a trial of the OX40 agonist ivuxolimab. The receptors were sampled from an adult with an advanced solid tumor such as melanoma, head and neck, liver or kidney cancer. Each CDR3 is given with its conserved first and last residue. D genes are given only for firm matches. Clone size is not always given. Where it is, it says once, few, many or a class for expanded clones.

TRBV5-1	TRBJ1-3	NA	NA	CASSLAGSSGNTIYF	TGCGCCAGCAGCTTGGCCGGCTCCTCTGGAAACACCATATATTTT
TRBV7-8	TRBJ2-5	NA	NA	CASSPRGSVRTQYF	TGTGCCAGCAGCCCCCGGGGTAGCGTCCGGACCCAGTACTTC
TRBV11-2	TRBJ2-1	NA	TRBD1	CASSLRGTGAVDEQFF	TGTGCCAGCAGCTTACGAGGGACAGGGGCGGTAGATGAGCAGTTCTTC
TRBV5-1	TRBJ1-1	few	NA	CASSSLNEGSEAFF	TGCGCCAGCAGCTCTCTCAACGAGGGTTCTGAAGCTTTCTTT
TRBV2	TRBJ1-2	NA	TRBD1	CASTRGDRDMTNYGYTF	TGTGCCAGCACCCGCGGGGACAGGGACATGACAAACTATGGCTACACCTTC
TRBV25-1	TRBJ2-7	NA	NA	CASSEYGSSYEQYF	TGTGCCAGCAGTGAATACGGGTCCTCCTACGAGCAGTACTTC
TRBV4-1	TRBJ2-5	NA	NA	CASSQGAAAGETQYF	TGCGCCAGCAGCCAAGGGGCTGCCGCGGGAGAGACCCAGTACTTC
TRBV6-1	TRBJ2-3	NA	NA	CASSEARTLGTDTQYF	TGTGCCAGCAGTGAAGCCAGGACCTTAGGCACAGATACGCAGTATTTT
TRBV6-6	TRBJ1-5	NA	TRBD1	CASSEVGGWGPQHF	TGTGCCAGCAGCGAAGTAGGGGGCTGGGGACCCCAGCATTTT
TRBV7-2	TRBJ2-5	NA	TRBD2	CASSPSLAGPGTQYF	TGTGCCAGCAGCCCCTCGCTAGCGGGACCAGGGACCCAGTACTTC
TRBV7-8	TRBJ1-4	once	NA	CASSLKLGAAKLFF	TGTGCCAGCAGCTTAAAACTAGGGGCGGCAAAACTGTTTTTT
TRBV5-5	TRBJ2-2	NA	NA	CASSLLGAGAGELFF	TGTGCCAGCAGCTTGTTGGGGGCAGGAGCCGGGGAGCTGTTTTTT
TRBV7-2	TRBJ2-7	NA	TRBD1	CASSLPQGQQKYF	TGTGCCAGCAGCTTACCCCAGGGACAGCAAAAGTACTTC
TRBV7-2	TRBJ2-3	NA	TRBD2	CASSSRAGGGTDTQYF	TGTGCCAGCAGCTCAAGAGCGGGGGGGGGCACAGATACGCAGTATTTT
TRBV6-6	TRBJ2-1	NA	TRBD1	CASTNILGTGGNEQFF	TGTGCCAGCACCAACATACTGGGGACAGGGGGCAATGAGCAGTTCTTC
TRBV20-1	TRBJ2-1	NA	NA	CSARDVPEQFF	TGCAGTGCTAGAGATGTACCGGAGCAGTTCTTC
TRBV28	TRBJ2-7	NA	TRBD1	CASTDRGSSYEQYF	TGTGCCAGCACCGACAGGGGTTCCTCCTACGAGCAGTACTTC
TRBV5-1	TRBJ1-6	NA	NA	CASSLEATVGSPLHF	TGCGCCAGCAGCTTGGAGGCGACAGTGGGCTCACCCCTCCACTTT
TRBV19	TRBJ2-2	NA	NA	CASAAGRTENTGELFF	TGTGCCAGTGCCGCCGGTAGGACCGAGAACACCGGGGAGCTGTTTTTT
TRBV4-1	TRBJ2-5	NA	TRBD2	CASSQGGGGGPLETQYF	TGCGCCAGCAGCCAAGGGGGCGGCGGGGGGCCCCTGGAGACCCAGTACTTC
TRBV2	TRBJ2-5	NA	TRBD1	CATTGTVQIGTQYF	TGTGCCACCACCGGGACAGTCCAAATTGGGACCCAGTACTTC
TRBV11-1	TRBJ2-7	medium-sized	NA	CASSLGQSYEQYF	TGTGCCAGCAGCTTAGGACAGTCCTACGAGCAGTACTTC
TRBV2	TRBJ2-5	NA	NA	CASSVLQGGETQYF	TGTGCCAGCAGTGTTTTGCAGGGGGGAGAGACCCAGTACTTC
TRBV2	TRBJ1-5	NA	NA	CASSLQGLEPQHF	TGTGCCAGCAGTTTACAGGGCTTGGAGCCCCAGCATTTT
TRBV11-1	TRBJ2-3	NA	TRBD1	CASSPGTGPDTQYF	TGTGCCAGCAGCCCAGGGACAGGTCCAGATACGCAGTATTTT